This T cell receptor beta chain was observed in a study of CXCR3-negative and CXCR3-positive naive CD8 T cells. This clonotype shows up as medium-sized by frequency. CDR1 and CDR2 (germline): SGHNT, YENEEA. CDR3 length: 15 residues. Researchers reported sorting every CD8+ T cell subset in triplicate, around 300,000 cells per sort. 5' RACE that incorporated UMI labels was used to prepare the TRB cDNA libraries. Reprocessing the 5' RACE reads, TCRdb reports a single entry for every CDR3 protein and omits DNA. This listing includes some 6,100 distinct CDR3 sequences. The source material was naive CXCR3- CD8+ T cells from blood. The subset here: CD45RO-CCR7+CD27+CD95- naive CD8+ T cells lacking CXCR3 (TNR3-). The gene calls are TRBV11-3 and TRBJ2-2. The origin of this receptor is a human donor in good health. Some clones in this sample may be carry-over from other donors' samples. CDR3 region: CASSLAATNTGELFF.